This is a list of T cell receptor beta chains from one sample in a study of PD-L1 blockade in urothelial cancer. The data were produced by immunoSEQ multiplex PCR, yet TCRdb's version contains in-frame clones alone and is incomplete. The data contain some 120,000 clones, about 89% of them seen just once; the ten biggest clones take up under 2%. The material sequenced was PBMCs, taken around atezolizumab (anti-PD-L1) treatment. These receptors all come from a man aged 55 to 69 with urothelial cancer. CDR3s include the opening cysteine and the closing phenylalanine or tryptophan.

V	J	length	CDR3
TRBV5-6	TRBJ1-2	17	CASSLGTGTTTWAGYTF
TRBV5-1	TRBJ2-7	14	CASSIGTGSIEQYF
TRBV14	TRBJ2-2	12	CASRLNTGELFF
TRBV7-8	TRBJ2-2	17	CASSPGQGNTNTGELFF
TRBV19	TRBJ1-2	15	CASSLPQGANYGYTF
TRBV11-2	TRBJ2-7	16	CASSFDSGREAYEQYF
TRBV6-5	TRBJ2-3	16	CASSYSWRAGADTQYF
TRBV11-2	TRBJ1-2	17	CASSGHNSGRVNYGYTF
TRBV19	TRBJ1-6	17	CASSRTGRASYNSPLHF
TRBV28	TRBJ2-7	13	CASSQTSNLFQYF
TRBV2	TRBJ1-1	14	CASSDAGGNTEAFF
TRBV19	TRBJ2-7	15	CASSPRQHLGYEQYF